The present entry profiles one T cell receptor beta chain with its context. What it recognizes is unknown. The data stem from a study of T cell responses to AZD1222 COVID-19 vaccine. This CDR3 contains 15 residues. Whole-study findings and limits: At baseline, just a handful of AZD1222 recipients tested seropositive.

Clones were sequenced by immunoSEQ multiplex PCR, and TCRdb holds only the in-frame ones, with some missing. The table includes tens of thousands of clones, roughly nine tenths detected once. The sequenced sample was peripheral blood, obtained 28 days after the second AZD1222 dose. The receptor was isolated from an adult who received the AZD1222 COVID-19 vaccine. The chain uses TRBV1 and TRBJ2-7; TRBD2 was called by the table and not checked on the DNA. TRBV1 is termed a pseudogene. CDR3 residues: CTSSQGSSGAIEQYF. CDR3 coding DNA: TGCACCAGCAGCCAAGGGTCCAGCGGGGCGATCGAGCAGTACTTC.